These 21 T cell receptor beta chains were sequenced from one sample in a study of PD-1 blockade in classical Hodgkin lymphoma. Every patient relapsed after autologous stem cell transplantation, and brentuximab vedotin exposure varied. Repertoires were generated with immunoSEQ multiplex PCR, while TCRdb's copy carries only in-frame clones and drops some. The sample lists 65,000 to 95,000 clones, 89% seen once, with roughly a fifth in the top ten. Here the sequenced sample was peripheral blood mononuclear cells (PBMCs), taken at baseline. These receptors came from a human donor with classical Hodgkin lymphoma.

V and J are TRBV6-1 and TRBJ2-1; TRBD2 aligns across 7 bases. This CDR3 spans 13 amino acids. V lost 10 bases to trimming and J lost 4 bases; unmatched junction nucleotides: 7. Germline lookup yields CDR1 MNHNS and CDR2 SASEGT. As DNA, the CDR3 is TGTGCCACCAGGCTAGCGGCTTACAATGAGCAGTTCTTC. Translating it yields CATRLAAYNEQFF.

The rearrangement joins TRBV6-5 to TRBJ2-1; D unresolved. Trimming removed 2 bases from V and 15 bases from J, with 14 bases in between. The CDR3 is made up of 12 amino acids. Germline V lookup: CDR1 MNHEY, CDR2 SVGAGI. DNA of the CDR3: TGTGCCAGCAGTTACGGGCAGATTTTTTGGTTCTTC. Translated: CASSYGQIFWFF.

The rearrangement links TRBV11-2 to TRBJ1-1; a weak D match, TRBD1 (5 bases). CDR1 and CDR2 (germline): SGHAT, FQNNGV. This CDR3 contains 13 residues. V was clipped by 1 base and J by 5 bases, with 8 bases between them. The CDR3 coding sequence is TGTGCCAGCAGCTTAGGAGGGGTTACTGAAGCTTTCTTT. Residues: CASSLGGVTEAFF.

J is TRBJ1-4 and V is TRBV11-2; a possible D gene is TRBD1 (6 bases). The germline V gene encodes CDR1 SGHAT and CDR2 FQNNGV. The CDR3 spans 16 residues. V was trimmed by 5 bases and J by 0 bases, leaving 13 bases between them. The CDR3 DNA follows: TGTGCCAGCAGCCCCGTCGGGACAACAACTAATGAAAAACTGTTTTTT. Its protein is CASSPVGTTTNEKLFF.

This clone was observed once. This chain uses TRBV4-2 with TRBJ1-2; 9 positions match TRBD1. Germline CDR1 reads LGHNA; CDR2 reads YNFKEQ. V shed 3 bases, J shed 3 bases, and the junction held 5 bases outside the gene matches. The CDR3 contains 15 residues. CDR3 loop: CASSQRDRAYYGYTF. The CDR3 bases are TGTGCCAGCAGCCAGAGGGACAGGGCTTACTATGGCTACACCTTC.

CDR3 sequence (DNA): TGTGCCAGCTCGCCCAATCCGACTCGGAACGGGGAGCTGTTTTTT. Translated, it gives CASSPNPTRNGELFF. The rearrangement uses TRBV18 and TRBJ2-2; D gene uncertain. V was cut by 6 bases and J by 7 bases, with 18 bases left in between. This CDR3 region has 15 residues. Germline V lookup: CDR1 KGHSH, CDR2 LQKENI.

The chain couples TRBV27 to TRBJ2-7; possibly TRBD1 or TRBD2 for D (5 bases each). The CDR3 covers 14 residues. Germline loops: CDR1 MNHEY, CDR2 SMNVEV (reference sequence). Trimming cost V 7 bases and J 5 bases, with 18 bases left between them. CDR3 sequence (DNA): TGTGCCAGCAAATGGGGCGGGTATGAAGACGAGCAGTACTTC. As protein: CASKWGGYEDEQYF.

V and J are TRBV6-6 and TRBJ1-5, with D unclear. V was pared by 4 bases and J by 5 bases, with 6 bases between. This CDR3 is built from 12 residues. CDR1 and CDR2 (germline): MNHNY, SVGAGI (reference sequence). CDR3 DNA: TGTGCCAGCAGTTTAAAGGATCAGCCCCAGCATTTT. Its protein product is CASSLKDQPQHF.

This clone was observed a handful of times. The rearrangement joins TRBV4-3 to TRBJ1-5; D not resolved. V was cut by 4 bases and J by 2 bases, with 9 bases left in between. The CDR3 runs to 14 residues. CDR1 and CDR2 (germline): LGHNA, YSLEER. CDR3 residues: CASSPAVRNQPQHF. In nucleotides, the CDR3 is TGCGCCAGCAGCCCTGCGGTACGCAATCAGCCCCAGCATTTT.

Written as DNA, the CDR3 is TGTGCCAGCTCACCACGTCAGGAGGTAGCCAAAAACATTCAGTACTTC. It encodes CASSPRQEVAKNIQYF. The V and J genes are TRBV18 and TRBJ2-4, with D possibly TRBD2 on 5 matching bases. This CDR3 region has 16 residues. Germline assignment: CDR1 KGHSH and CDR2 LQKENI. V was cut by 1 base and J by 0 bases, with 10 bases left in between. The entire variable domain, with the rest obtained from reference TRBV18 and TRBJ2-4, is as follows: NAGVMQNPRHLVRRRGQEARLRCSPMKGHSHVYWYRQLPEEGLKFMVYLQKENIIDESGMPKERFSAEFPKEGPSILRIQQVVRGDSAAYFCASSPRQEVAKNIQYFGAGTRLSVL.

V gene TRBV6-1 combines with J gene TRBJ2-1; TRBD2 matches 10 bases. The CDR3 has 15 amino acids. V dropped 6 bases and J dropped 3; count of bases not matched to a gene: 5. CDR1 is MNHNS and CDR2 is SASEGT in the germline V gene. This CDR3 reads CASSPPSGGYNEQFF. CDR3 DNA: TGTGCCAGCAGCCCTCCTAGCGGGGGCTACAATGAGCAGTTCTTC.

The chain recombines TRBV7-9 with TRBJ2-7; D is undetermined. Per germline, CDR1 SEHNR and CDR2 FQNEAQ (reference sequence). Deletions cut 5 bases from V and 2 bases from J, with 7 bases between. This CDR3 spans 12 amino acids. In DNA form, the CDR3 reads TGTGCCAGCAGCCAAACCCCCTACGAGCAGTACTTC. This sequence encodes CASSQTPYEQYF.

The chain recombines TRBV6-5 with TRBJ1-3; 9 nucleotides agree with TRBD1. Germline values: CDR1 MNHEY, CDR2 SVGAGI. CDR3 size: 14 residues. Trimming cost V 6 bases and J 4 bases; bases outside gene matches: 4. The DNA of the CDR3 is TGTGCCAGCAGAAGACAGGGGGGAGGAAACACCATATATTTT. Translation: CASRRQGGGNTIYF.

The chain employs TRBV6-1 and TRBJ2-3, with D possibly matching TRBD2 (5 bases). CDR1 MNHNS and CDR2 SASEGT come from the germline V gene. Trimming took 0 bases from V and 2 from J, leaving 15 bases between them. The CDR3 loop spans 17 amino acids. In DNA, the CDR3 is TGTGCCAGCAGTGAAGCGCGGGTTCGCTTCTTCACAGATACGCAGTATTTT. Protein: CASSEARVRFFTDTQYF.

CDR3 residues: CASSWRTSQETQYF. CDR3 DNA: TGTGCCAGCAGCTGGCGGACTAGTCAAGAGACCCAGTACTTC. This chain connects TRBV13 to TRBJ2-5; TRBD2 aligns across 7 bases. The CDR3 is made up of 14 amino acids. V dropped 4 bases and J dropped 2; count of bases not matched to a gene: 4. Germline loops: CDR1 PRHDT, CDR2 FYEKMQ (reference sequence). The entire variable domain, with the rest obtained from reference TRBV13 and TRBJ2-5, is as follows: AAGVIQSPRHLIKEKRETATLKCYPIPRHDTVYWYQQGPGQDPQFLISFYEKMQSDKGSIPDRFSAQQFSDYHSELNMSSLELGDSALYFCASSWRTSQETQYFGPGTRLLVL.

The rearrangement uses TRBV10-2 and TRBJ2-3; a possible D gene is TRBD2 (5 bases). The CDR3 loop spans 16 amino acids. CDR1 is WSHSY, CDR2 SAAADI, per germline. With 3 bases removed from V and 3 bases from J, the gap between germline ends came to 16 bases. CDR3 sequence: CASSDEGRGRTDTQYF. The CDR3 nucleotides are TGCGCCAGCAGTGATGAGGGAAGAGGAAGGACAGATACGCAGTATTTT.

The CDR3 loop is CASSQWDRDYGYTF. In DNA, the CDR3 is TGTGCCAGCAGCCAATGGGACAGAGACTATGGCTACACCTTC. The rearrangement joins TRBV16 to TRBJ1-2; 7 bases map to TRBD1. CDR1 and CDR2 from the germline V gene are KGHSY and FQNENV. With V trimmed by 1 base and J by 3 bases, 2 bases remained unmatched. The CDR3 is 14 residues long.

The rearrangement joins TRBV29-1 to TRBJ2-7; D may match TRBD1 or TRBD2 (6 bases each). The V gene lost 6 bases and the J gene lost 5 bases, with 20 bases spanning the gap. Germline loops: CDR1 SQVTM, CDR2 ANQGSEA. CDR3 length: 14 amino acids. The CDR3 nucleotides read TGCAGCGTGGGTACAGGGTGGAGGGCCCACGAGCAGTACTTC. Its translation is CSVGTGWRAHEQYF.

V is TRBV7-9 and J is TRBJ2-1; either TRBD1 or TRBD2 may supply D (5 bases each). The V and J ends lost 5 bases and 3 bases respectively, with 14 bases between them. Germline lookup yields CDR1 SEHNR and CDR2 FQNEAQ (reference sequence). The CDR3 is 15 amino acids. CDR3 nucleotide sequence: TGTGCCAGCAGCGGCGCCAGGGAGTTCTACAATGAGCAGTTCTTC. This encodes CASSGAREFYNEQFF.

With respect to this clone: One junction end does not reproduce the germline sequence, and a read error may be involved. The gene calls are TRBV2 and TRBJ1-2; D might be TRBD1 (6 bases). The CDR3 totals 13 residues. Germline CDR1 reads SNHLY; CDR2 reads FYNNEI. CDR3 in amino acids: CASSADSDYGYAF. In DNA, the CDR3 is TGTGCCAGCAGTGCGGACAGTGATTATGGCTACGCCTTC.

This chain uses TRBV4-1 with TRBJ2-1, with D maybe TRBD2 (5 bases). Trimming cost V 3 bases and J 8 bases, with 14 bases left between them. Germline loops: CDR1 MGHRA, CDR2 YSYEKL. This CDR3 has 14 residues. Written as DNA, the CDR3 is TGCGCCAGCAGCCATACTAGTCCCAAAGATGAGCAGTTCTTC. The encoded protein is CASSHTSPKDEQFF.